The 11 T cell receptor beta chains in this list originate from one sample, sequenced in a study of cytomegalovirus exposure and HLA in healthy donors (dated by TCRdb to about 2017). The library came from the immunoSEQ multiplex PCR assay. For the multiplex PCR, a mixture combining 60 forward primers for TCR Vbeta segments and 13 reverse primers for TCR Jbeta segments was used. The source is immuneACCESS, and TCRdb retained only in-frame sequences with V and J called. Part of the clones is not carried over; for the studies checked, unresolved V genes explain less than half of this, and the remainder is unexplained. Recorded for this sample are under 90,000 clones; roughly 73% of them occurred a single time. The leading ten clones occupy roughly 2% of the sample. Sequenced input: PBMCs. The receptors were gathered from a middle-aged man in good health and CMV-seronegative.

J is TRBJ1-1 and V is TRBV19; D is unclear. The V and J ends lost 9 bases and 4 bases respectively, with 9 bases between them. CDR3 length: 11 residues. In germline, CDR1 is LNHDA, CDR2 SQIVND (reference sequence). The CDR3 region is CASMEGTEAFF. The CDR3 bases are TGTGCCAGCATGGAGGGCACTGAAGCTTTCTTT. The full variable domain, rest sourced from reference TRBV19 and TRBJ1-1, is DGGITQSPKYLFRKEGQNVTLSCEQNLNHDAMYWYRQDPGQGLRLIYYSQIVNDFQKGDIAEGYSVSREKKESFPLTVTSAQKNPTAFYLCASMEGTEAFFGQGTRLTVV.

V usage is TRBV7-9 and J usage is TRBJ2-7; TRBD1 agrees at 8 bases. The germline CDR1 and CDR2 sequences are SEHNR and FQNEAQ (reference sequence). The CDR3 runs to 15 residues. V lost 5 bases and J lost 6; bases outside the gene matches: 12. CDR3 nucleotide sequence: TGTGCCAGCAGCGGACGACAGGGGTTAGGTATCGAGCAGTACTTC. Translating it yields CASSGRQGLGIEQYF.

The chain links TRBV5-1 to TRBJ1-2; 11 nucleotides align to TRBD1. The ends lost 4 bases at V and 4 bases at J; junction bases unmatched: 9. The germline V gene has CDR1 SGHRS and CDR2 YFSETQ. The CDR3 covers 16 residues. The CDR3 DNA is TGCGCCAGCAGCACCGGACAGGGGGCGCGTTTCTATGGCTACACCTTC. Protein product: CASSTGQGARFYGYTF. Variable domain in full (rest from reference TRBV5-1 and TRBJ1-2): KAGVTQTPRYLIKTRGQQVTLSCSPISGHRSVSWYQQTPGQGLQFLFEYFSETQRNKGNFPGRFSGRQFSNSRSEMNVSTLELGDSALYLCASSTGQGARFYGYTFGSGTRLTVV.

The chain joins TRBV5-1 to TRBJ2-6; TRBD1 might be the D (5 bases). Germline assignment: CDR1 SGHRS and CDR2 YFSETQ. V was clipped by 0 bases and J by 1 base, with 14 bases between them. This CDR3 has 18 amino acids. The CDR3 is CASSLARQGNSGANVLTF. The CDR3 coding sequence is TGCGCCAGCAGCTTGGCGAGGCAGGGCAATTCTGGGGCCAACGTCCTGACTTTC.

The chain joins TRBV19 to TRBJ1-5; D gene uncertain. This CDR3 comprises 13 residues. The ends were cut back, 3 bases at V and 4 bases at J, with 7 bases in the middle. Germline V lookup: CDR1 LNHDA, CDR2 SQIVND (reference sequence). The CDR3 bases are TGTGCCAGTAGTATGGGCAGAAATCAGCCCCAGCATTTT. Protein: CASSMGRNQPQHF. Filled out from reference TRBV19 and TRBJ1-5, the complete variable domain reads DGGITQSPKYLFRKEGQNVTLSCEQNLNHDAMYWYRQDPGQGLRLIYYSQIVNDFQKGDIAEGYSVSREKKESFPLTVTSAQKNPTAFYLCASSMGRNQPQHFGDGTRLSIL.

J is TRBJ2-2 and V is TRBV5-8, with 9 nucleotides matching TRBD1. From germline, CDR1 is SGHTS and CDR2 YDEGEE. This CDR3 is built from 14 residues. Germline trimming cut 0 bases from V and 6 bases from J; bases unmatched to any gene: 0. The CDR3 DNA follows: TGTGCCAGCAGCTTGGGGGACAGGGCCGGGGAGCTGTTTTTT. It codes for CASSLGDRAGELFF.

The CDR3 reads CASNGQGTDTQYF. The CDR3 DNA is TGTGCCAGCAATGGACAGGGAACAGATACGCAGTATTTT. This rearrangement joins TRBV2 to TRBJ2-3; 8 bases match TRBD1. Per the germline V gene, CDR1 is SNHLY and CDR2 is FYNNEI. The ends lost 7 bases at V and 3 bases at J; junction bases unmatched: 3. There are 13 residues in the CDR3.

J is TRBJ2-1 and V is TRBV5-4; 7 bases line up with TRBD2. V shed 0 bases, J shed 5 bases, and the junction held 2 bases outside the gene matches. This CDR3 is built from 14 residues. Germline CDR1 is SGHNT and CDR2 is YYREEE (reference sequence). The CDR3 sequence is CASSLGGGDNEQFF. In DNA, the CDR3 is TGTGCCAGCAGCTTGGGCGGGGGAGACAATGAGCAGTTCTTC.

The gene calls are TRBV6-5 and TRBJ1-1, with TRBD1 as a possible D gene (5 bases). V lost 0 bases and J 1 base, leaving 6 bases between the germline ends. The CDR3 loop spans 14 amino acids. Germline-derived CDR1 and CDR2 are MNHEY and SVGAGI. CDR3: CASSYSGGNTEAFF. The CDR3 DNA reads as TGTGCCAGCAGTTACTCGGGGGGGAACACTGAAGCTTTCTTT.

The DNA of the CDR3 is TGTGCCAGCAGCCCCCACGACGGGTACGAGCAGTACTTC. Translation gives CASSPHDGYEQYF. The V and J genes are TRBV7-9 and TRBJ2-7; D is undetermined. Germline CDR1 SEHNR, CDR2 FQNEAQ (reference sequence). Trimming took off 5 bases at V and 4 bases at J, with 12 bases between the two ends. This CDR3 comprises 13 residues. The entire variable domain, with the rest obtained from reference TRBV7-9 and TRBJ2-7, is as follows: DTGVSQNPRHKITKRGQNVTFRCDPISEHNRLYWYRQTLGQGPEFLTYFQNEAQLEKSRLLSDRFSAERPKGSFSTLEIQRTEQGDSAMYLCASSPHDGYEQYFGPGTRLTVT.

The V call is TRBV5-1, the J call TRBJ1-5, with a tentative D call TRBD1 (5 bases). There are 15 residues in the CDR3. V was clipped by 3 bases and J by 6 bases, with 16 bases between them. The germline V gene encodes CDR1 SGHRS and CDR2 YFSETQ. The CDR3: CASSYMAGLGQPQHF. The CDR3 coding sequence is TGCGCCAGCAGCTACATGGCAGGGCTCGGTCAGCCCCAGCATTTT. The full variable domain, with the rest looked up from reference TRBV5-1 and TRBJ1-5, is KAGVTQTPRYLIKTRGQQVTLSCSPISGHRSVSWYQQTPGQGLQFLFEYFSETQRNKGNFPGRFSGRQFSNSRSEMNVSTLELGDSALYLCASSYMAGLGQPQHFGDGTRLSIL.